This note documents a single TCR beta chain sequence. This entry is derived from a study of blood T cell repertoires in COVID-19. The overall study: Some COVID-19 samples were acute and others convalescent; all came from the United States, Italy and Spain. T cells, B-cell-depleted T cells, or PBMCs provided the cDNA or gDNA that served as material.

Methods used by the authors: For nucleated cells, counts were estimated from reference gene primer amplification. TCRdb keeps only in-frame clones here, not all; method: immunoSEQ multiplex PCR. V, J and clone size derive from that table, while D and trimming were established from the DNA sequence. The profile shows tens of thousands of clones, approximately 91% of them singletons. Losses at the gene ends were 6 bases for V and 11 bases for J; bases not matched to a gene: 4. Germline CDR1 is MNHEY and CDR2 is SVGAGI. This CDR3 spans 12 amino acids. The source material was peripheral blood. The origin of this receptor is a man aged 50 to 59 with active COVID-19. This chain links TRBV6-5 with TRBJ1-4; the match to TRBD1 covers 9 bases. The CDR3 DNA is TGTGCCAGCAGCTGGGACAGGGAGAAACTGTTTTTT. Translation gives CASSWDREKLFF.